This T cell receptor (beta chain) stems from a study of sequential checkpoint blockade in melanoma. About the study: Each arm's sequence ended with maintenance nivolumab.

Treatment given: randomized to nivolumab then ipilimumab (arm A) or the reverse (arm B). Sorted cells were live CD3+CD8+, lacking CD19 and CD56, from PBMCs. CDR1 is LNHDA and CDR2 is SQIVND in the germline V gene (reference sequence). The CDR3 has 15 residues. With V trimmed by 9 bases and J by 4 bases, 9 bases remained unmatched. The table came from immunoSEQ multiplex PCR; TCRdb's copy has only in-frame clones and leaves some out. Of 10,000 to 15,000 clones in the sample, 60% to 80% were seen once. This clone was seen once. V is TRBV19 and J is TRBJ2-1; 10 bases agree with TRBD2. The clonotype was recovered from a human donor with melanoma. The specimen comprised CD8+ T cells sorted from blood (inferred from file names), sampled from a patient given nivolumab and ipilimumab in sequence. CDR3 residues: CASSLGLAIYNEQFF. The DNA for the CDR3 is TGTGCCAGCAGCCTGGGACTAGCGATATACAATGAGCAGTTCTTC.